A single sample is the source of the 21 T cell receptor beta chains below, sequenced in a study of T cell repertoires in cytomegalovirus infection. TCRdb called the reads again in MiXCR, with one record for every CDR3 protein. The sample includes roughly 280,000 distinct CDR3 sequences, approximately 13% seen only once; the top ten take 8.5% to 10%. Sequences were obtained from PBMCs. These receptors were obtained from a human donor in good health (CMV status not recorded). Some clones in this sample may be carry-over from other donors' samples.

This clonotype has at least ten counts. CDR3: CASSYTGTGVGSYNEQFF. Written as DNA, the CDR3 is TGTGCCAGCAGTTACACCGGGACAGGGGTGGGCTCCTACAATGAGCAGTTCTTC. V is TRBV6-5 and J is TRBJ2-1; 10 bases map to TRBD1. This CDR3 has 18 amino acids. CDR1 and CDR2 (germline): MNHEY, SVGAGI. V gave up 2 bases and J gave up 0 bases; unmatched junction bases: 7.

The chain joins TRBV28 to TRBJ2-7; 7 bases are shared with TRBD1. The CDR3 consists of 16 residues. V dropped 7 bases and J dropped 4; count of bases not matched to a gene: 16. Germline assignment: CDR1 MDHEN and CDR2 SYDVKM. The CDR3, as DNA: TGTGCCAGCAACTATCGACAGGGAACCCAGACGTACGAGCAGTACTTC. It encodes CASNYRQGTQTYEQYF.

This clonotype was seen repeatedly, ten times or more. The chain combines TRBV19 with TRBJ1-5; D is unresolved. CDR1 and CDR2 (germline): LNHDA, SQIVND (reference sequence). Trimming removed 6 bases from V and 5 bases from J, with 17 bases in between. This CDR3 spans 15 amino acids. The CDR3 reads CASRDDGDNYQPQHF. The CDR3 DNA reads TGTGCCAGTAGGGACGACGGTGACAACTATCAGCCCCAGCATTTT.

This clonotype showed up just a few times. The chain employs TRBV10-3 and TRBJ1-1; 8 bases match TRBD1. Per germline, CDR1 ENHRY and CDR2 SYGVKD. This CDR3 spans 18 amino acids. The J segment lost 1 base and the V segment lost 5 bases, leaving 15 bases of the junction unmatched. The CDR3 DNA reads TGTGCCATCAGTCAAAATACAGGACAGGGCTCAGGGAACACTGAAGCTTTCTTT. Translated: CAISQNTGQGSGNTEAFF.

This clonotype showed up many times. This chain joins TRBV6-5 and TRBJ2-3, with D unclear. From germline, CDR1 is MNHEY and CDR2 SVGAGI. Trimming pared 7 bases from V and 6 bases from J, leaving 8 bases between. The CDR3 sequence is 11 residues long. The CDR3 DNA sequence: TGTGCCAGCACATTACTGGATACGCAGTATTTT. Its protein is CASTLLDTQYF.

This chain joins TRBV20-1 and TRBJ2-1; TRBD2 matches at 16 bases. CDR3 length equals 15 residues. Germline V lookup: CDR1 DFQATT, CDR2 SNEGSKA (reference sequence). V lost 5 bases to trimming and J lost 4 bases; unmatched junction nucleotides: 2. CDR3 sequence reads: CSAAGLAGGYNEQFF. The CDR3 DNA sequence: TGCAGTGCTGCGGGACTAGCGGGAGGGTACAATGAGCAGTTCTTC.

The rearrangement joins TRBV20-1 to TRBJ2-7; D possibly corresponds to TRBD2 (5 bases). The V gene's germline CDR1 is DFQATT and CDR2 SNEGSKA (reference sequence). The CDR3 consists of 13 residues. Trimming removed 3 bases at V and 3 bases at J, with 12 bases between. CDR3 region: CSASVLVLYEQYF. DNA for the CDR3: TGCAGTGCTAGTGTACTAGTCCTCTACGAGCAGTACTTC.

This chain joins TRBV7-6 and TRBJ2-1, with D perhaps matching TRBD2 (5 bases). The germline V gene encodes CDR1 SGHVS and CDR2 FNYEAQ. The CDR3 totals 13 residues. V was cut by 0 bases and J by 7 bases, with 7 bases left in between. The CDR3 DNA follows: TGTGCCAGCAGCTTAGCTGAGCGGAATGAGCAGTTCTTC. Amino acid sequence: CASSLAERNEQFF.

This clonotype was recorded at least ten times. The gene calls are TRBV7-2 and TRBJ2-2; no firm D call. The V end was cut by 0 bases, the J end by 7 bases, with 6 bases between. In germline, CDR1 is SGHTA, CDR2 FQGNSA. The CDR3 length is 13 residues. The CDR3 is CASSLALVGELFF. Written as DNA, the CDR3 is TGTGCCAGCAGCTTAGCGTTGGTCGGGGAGCTGTTTTTT. Based on the CDR3 plus reference TRBV7-2 and TRBJ2-2, the full variable domain is GAGVSQSPSNKVTEKGKDVELRCDPISGHTALYWYRQSLGQGLEFLIYFQGNSAPDKSGLPSDRFSAERTGGSVSTLTIQRTQQEDSAVYLCASSLALVGELFFGEGSRLTVL.

This clonotype was found a few times. The chain carries TRBV2 and TRBJ1-6; 7 bases agree with TRBD1. The V gene end was trimmed by 4 bases and the J gene end by 3 bases; junction bases not matched to a gene: 6. CDR1 is SNHLY, CDR2 FYNNEI, per germline. The CDR3 sequence is 16 residues long. CDR3 nucleotide sequence: TGTGCCAGCAGTGGGGGACAGCCCTTCTATAATTCACCCCTCCACTTT. This encodes CASSGGQPFYNSPLHF. Full variable domain (outside the CDR3, taken from reference TRBV2 and TRBJ1-6): EPEVTQTPSHQVTQMGQEVILRCVPISNHLYFYWYRQILGQKVEFLVSFYNNEISEKSEIFDDQFSVERPDGSNFTLKIRSTKLEDSAMYFCASSGGQPFYNSPLHFGNGTRLTVT.

This clonotype was counted at least ten times. The chain carries TRBV7-2 and TRBJ2-5; 11 bases align to TRBD1. The CDR3 consists of 15 residues. From germline, CDR1 is SGHTA and CDR2 FQGNSA. The ends lost 3 bases at V and 1 base at J; junction bases unmatched: 1. The CDR3 DNA is TGTGCCAGCAGCTTTGGGACAGGGGGCCAAGAGACCCAGTACTTC. This translates into CASSFGTGGQETQYF.

This clonotype has more than one count but fewer than ten. The V and J genes are TRBV11-3 and TRBJ1-1; D remains unclear. V was shortened by 4 bases and J by 2 bases, with 14 bases between the two germline ends. This CDR3 contains 15 residues. Germline CDR1 reads SGHNT; CDR2 reads YENEEA. The CDR3 sequence: CASSSSGGSNTEAFF. Written as DNA, the CDR3 is TGTGCCAGCAGCTCCTCCGGTGGGAGCAACACTGAAGCTTTCTTT.

This clonotype has at least ten counts. J is TRBJ2-3 and V is TRBV7-8; the D gene is possibly TRBD2 (6 bases). The germline V gene encodes CDR1 SGHVS and CDR2 FQNEAQ. V was clipped by 5 bases and J by 9 bases, with 18 bases between them. This CDR3 has 14 residues. The CDR3 DNA sequence: TGTGCCAGCAGCCCGGGACTCCAAACGATAACGCAGTATTTT. It encodes CASSPGLQTITQYF.

This clonotype has at least ten counts. The V and J genes are TRBV7-6 and TRBJ2-5; D gene ambiguous. The CDR3 has 16 residues. Trimming took off 1 base at V and 2 bases at J, with 14 bases between the two ends. Germline V gene sequence: CDR1 SGHVS, CDR2 FNYEAQ. CDR3 amino acids: CASSLGARNPQETQYF. CDR3 nucleotide sequence: TGTGCCAGCAGCTTAGGTGCCCGCAACCCTCAAGAGACCCAGTACTTC.

V gene TRBV29-1 combines with J gene TRBJ1-2, with D maybe TRBD1 (5 bases). V lost 4 bases to trimming and J lost 6 bases, with 15 bases between them. Per the germline V gene, CDR1 is SQVTM and CDR2 is ANQGSEA. The CDR3 is made up of 13 amino acids. The CDR3 DNA sequence: TGCAGCGTTGCTTTTTTGGGGGTTAATGGCTACACCTTC. Its protein product is CSVAFLGVNGYTF.

This clonotype was picked up many times. The J gene is TRBJ1-1, the V gene TRBV7-6, with D possibly TRBD1 on 6 matching bases. The CDR3 is 14 amino acids. Germline V gives CDR1 SGHVS, CDR2 FNYEAQ. V lost 5 bases and J lost 7, with 17 bases in between. Here the CDR3 reads CASSRDGRGNEAFF. Here the CDR3 DNA reads TGTGCCAGCAGCAGAGACGGCAGGGGTAATGAAGCTTTCTTT.

This clonotype was counted ten times or more. The chain recombines TRBV6-6 with TRBJ2-3; D remains ambiguous. The CDR3 runs 17 residues. Trimming left V 0 bases short and J 1 base short, with 14 bases between. Per the germline V gene, CDR1 is MNHNY and CDR2 is SVGAGI (reference sequence). The CDR3 loop reads CASSYSGLGRRTDTQYF. In DNA form, the CDR3 reads TGTGCCAGCAGTTACTCCGGGCTAGGGCGCCGCACAGATACGCAGTATTTT.

This clonotype was picked up many times. This chain links TRBV19 with TRBJ2-6; no firm D call. The CDR3 contains 14 residues. V was pared by 7 bases and J by 4 bases, with 11 bases between. The germline gives CDR1 LNHDA, CDR2 SQIVND (reference sequence). CDR3 in DNA: TGTGCCAGTAATGATGGCCCAGGGGCCAACGTCCTGACTTTC. It is translated as CASNDGPGANVLTF.

A few counts support this clonotype. This rearrangement joins TRBV20-1 to TRBJ2-7; no clear D. The V end was cut by 6 bases, the J end by 6 bases, with 12 bases between. There are 11 residues in the CDR3. Germline V gene data show CDR1 as DFQATT and CDR2 as SNEGSKA (reference sequence). CDR3 nucleotide sequence: TGCAGTGCCCTCCTATCCCCCGAGCAGTACTTC. Its translation: CSALLSPEQYF.

This clonotype was recorded at least ten times. The chain recombines TRBV28 with TRBJ2-3; 10 bases are a match to TRBD1. The CDR3 runs to 15 residues. V trimming: 7 bases; J trimming: 2 bases; junction bases outside the gene matches: 6. Germline CDR1 is MDHEN and CDR2 is SYDVKM. The CDR3 DNA sequence: TGTGCCAGCAACACGGGACAGGGGTTCACAGATACGCAGTATTTT. Translated, it gives CASNTGQGFTDTQYF.

This clonotype was seen many times. The V and J genes are TRBV7-2 and TRBJ2-7; D is possibly TRBD1 (6 bases). From germline, CDR1 is SGHTA and CDR2 FQGNSA. CDR3 size: 14 residues. V was shortened by 4 bases and J by 1 base, with 11 bases between the two germline ends. The CDR3 DNA follows: TGTGCCAGCAGCTCAAACAGGGAATCCTACGAGCAGTACTTC. Residues: CASSSNRESYEQYF.